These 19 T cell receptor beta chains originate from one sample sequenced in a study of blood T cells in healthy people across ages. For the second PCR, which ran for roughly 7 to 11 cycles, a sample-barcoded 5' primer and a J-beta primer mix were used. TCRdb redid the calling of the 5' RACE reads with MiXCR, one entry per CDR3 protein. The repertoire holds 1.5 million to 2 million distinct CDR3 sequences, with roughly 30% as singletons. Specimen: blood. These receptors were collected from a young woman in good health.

CDR3 residues: CASSPWGPGQNQPQHF. CDR3 DNA: TGTGCCAGCAGCCCCTGGGGACCAGGACAGAATCAGCCCCAGCATTTT. The chain has TRBV9 and TRBJ1-5; possible D gene TRBD1, 6 bases. The V end was cut by 4 bases, the J end by 4 bases, with 18 bases between. CDR1 and CDR2 from the germline V gene are SGDLS and YYNGEE. The CDR3 runs to 16 residues.

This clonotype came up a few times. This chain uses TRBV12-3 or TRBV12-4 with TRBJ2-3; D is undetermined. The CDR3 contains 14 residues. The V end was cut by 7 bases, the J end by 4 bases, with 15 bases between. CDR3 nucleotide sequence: TGTGCCAGCACCCGGAGTAGGCGATCAGATACGCAGTATTTT. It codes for CASTRSRRSDTQYF.

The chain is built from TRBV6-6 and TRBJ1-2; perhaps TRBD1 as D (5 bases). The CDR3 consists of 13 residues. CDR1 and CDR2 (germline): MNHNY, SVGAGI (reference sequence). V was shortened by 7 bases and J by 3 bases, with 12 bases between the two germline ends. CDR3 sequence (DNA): TGTGCCAGCACCCCGTGGGGGGACTATGGCTACACCTTC. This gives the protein CASTPWGDYGYTF.

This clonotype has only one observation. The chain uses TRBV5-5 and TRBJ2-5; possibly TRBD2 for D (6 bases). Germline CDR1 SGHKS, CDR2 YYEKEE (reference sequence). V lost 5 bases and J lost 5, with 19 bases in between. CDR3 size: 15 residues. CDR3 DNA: TGTGCCAGCAGTCCCGGGTTGCGGGGAGCGGAGACCCAGTACTTC. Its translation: CASSPGLRGAETQYF.

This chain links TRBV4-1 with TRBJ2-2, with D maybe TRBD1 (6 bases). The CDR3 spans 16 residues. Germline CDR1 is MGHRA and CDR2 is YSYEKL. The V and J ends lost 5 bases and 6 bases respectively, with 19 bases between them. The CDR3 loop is CASSRSTLDSSGELFF. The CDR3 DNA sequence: TGCGCCAGCAGCAGATCTACCTTGGACAGTTCCGGGGAGCTGTTTTTT.

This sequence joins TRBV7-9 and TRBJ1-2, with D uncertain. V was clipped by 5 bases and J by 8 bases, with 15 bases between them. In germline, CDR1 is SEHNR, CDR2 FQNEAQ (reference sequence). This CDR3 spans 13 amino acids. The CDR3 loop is CASSRTSVLGYTF. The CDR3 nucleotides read TGTGCCAGCAGCCGGACGTCGGTCTTGGGCTACACCTTC. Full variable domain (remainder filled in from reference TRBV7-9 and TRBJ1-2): DTGVSQNPRHKITKRGQNVTFRCDPISEHNRLYWYRQTLGQGPEFLTYFQNEAQLEKSRLLSDRFSAERPKGSFSTLEIQRTEQGDSAMYLCASSRTSVLGYTFGSGTRLTVV.

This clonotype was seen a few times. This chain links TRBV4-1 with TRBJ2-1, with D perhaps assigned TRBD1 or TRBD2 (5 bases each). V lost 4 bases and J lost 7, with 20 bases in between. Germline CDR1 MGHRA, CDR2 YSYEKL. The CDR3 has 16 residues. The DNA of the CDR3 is TGCGCCAGCAGCCTTTCCGGGACCCCCGCCCGGAATGAGCAGTTCTTC. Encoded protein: CASSLSGTPARNEQFF.

The CDR3 coding sequence is TGTGCCAGCAGCCCGGGACAGGTGACTGAAGCTTTCTTT. It yields the protein CASSPGQVTEAFF. This rearrangement joins TRBV9 to TRBJ1-1, with 8 bases that match TRBD1. The CDR3 runs to 13 residues. Germline-derived CDR1 and CDR2 are SGDLS and YYNGEE. Unmatched junction bases numbered 4, after V lost 4 bases and J lost 5 bases.

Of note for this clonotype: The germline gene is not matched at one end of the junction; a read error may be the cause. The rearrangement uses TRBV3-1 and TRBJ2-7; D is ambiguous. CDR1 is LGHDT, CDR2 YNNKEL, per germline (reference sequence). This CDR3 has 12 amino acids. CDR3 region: CASSLLGGERYF. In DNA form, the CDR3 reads TGTGCCAGCAGCCTCCTGGGTGGCGAGCGGTACTTC.

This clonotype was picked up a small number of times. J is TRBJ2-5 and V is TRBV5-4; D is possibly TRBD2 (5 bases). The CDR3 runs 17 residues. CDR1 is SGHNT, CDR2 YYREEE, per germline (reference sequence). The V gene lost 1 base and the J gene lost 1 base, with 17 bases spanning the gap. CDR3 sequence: CASSLLLDVRPQETQYF. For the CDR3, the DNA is TGTGCCAGCAGCTTGCTACTAGATGTCCGACCCCAAGAGACCCAGTACTTC. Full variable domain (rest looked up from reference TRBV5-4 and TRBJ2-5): ETGVTQSPTHLIKTRGQQVTLRCSSQSGHNTVSWYQQALGQGPQFIFQYYREEENGRGNFPPRFSGLQFPNYSSELNVNALELDDSALYLCASSLLLDVRPQETQYFGPGTRLLVL.

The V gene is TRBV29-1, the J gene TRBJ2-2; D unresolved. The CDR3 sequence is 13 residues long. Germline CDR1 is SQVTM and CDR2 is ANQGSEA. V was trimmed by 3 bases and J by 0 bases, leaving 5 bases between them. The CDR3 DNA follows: TGCAGCGTTGACAGGTCGAACACCGGGGAGCTGTTTTTT. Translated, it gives CSVDRSNTGELFF.

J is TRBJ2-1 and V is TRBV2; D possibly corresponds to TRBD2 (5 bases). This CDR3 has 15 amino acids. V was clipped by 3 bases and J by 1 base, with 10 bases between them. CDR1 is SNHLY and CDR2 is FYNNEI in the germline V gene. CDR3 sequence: CASSDASGSYNEQFF. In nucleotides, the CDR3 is TGTGCCAGCAGTGATGCGTCGGGGTCCTACAATGAGCAGTTCTTC.

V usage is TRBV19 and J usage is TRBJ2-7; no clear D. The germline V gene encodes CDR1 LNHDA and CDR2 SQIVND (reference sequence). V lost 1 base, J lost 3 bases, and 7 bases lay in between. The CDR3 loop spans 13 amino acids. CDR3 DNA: TGTGCCAGTAGTATAGCTAACAGCTACGAGCAGTACTTC. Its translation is CASSIANSYEQYF.

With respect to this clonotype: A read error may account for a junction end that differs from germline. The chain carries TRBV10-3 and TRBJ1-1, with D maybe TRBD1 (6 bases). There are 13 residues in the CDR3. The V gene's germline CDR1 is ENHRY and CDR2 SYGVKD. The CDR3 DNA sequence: TGTACCATCAGGAGACAGGCGGGGACTGAAGCTTTCTTT. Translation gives CTIRRQAGTEAFF.

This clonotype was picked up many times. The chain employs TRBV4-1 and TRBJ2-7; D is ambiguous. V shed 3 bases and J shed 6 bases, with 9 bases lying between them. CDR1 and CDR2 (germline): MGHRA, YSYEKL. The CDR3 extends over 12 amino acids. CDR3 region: CASSHPLGEQYF. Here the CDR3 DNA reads TGCGCCAGCAGCCACCCCTTGGGCGAGCAGTACTTC.

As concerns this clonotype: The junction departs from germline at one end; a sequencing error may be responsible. The CDR3 protein is CSTRKRGDLAVNEQFF. CDR3 in DNA: TGCAGTACTAGAAAGCGGGGTGATTTGGCGGTAAATGAGCAGTTCTTC. The J gene is TRBJ2-1, the V gene TRBV20-1, with TRBD2 matching 7 bases. This CDR3 is built from 16 residues. From germline, CDR1 is DFQATT and CDR2 SNEGSKA (reference sequence).

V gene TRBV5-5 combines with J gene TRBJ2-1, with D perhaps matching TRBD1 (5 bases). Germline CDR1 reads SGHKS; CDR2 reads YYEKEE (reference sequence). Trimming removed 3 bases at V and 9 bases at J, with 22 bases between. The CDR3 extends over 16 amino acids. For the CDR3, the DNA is TGTGCCAGCAGCTCCGGAACTTCAGGGTGGCGGCCTGAGCAGTTCTTC. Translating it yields CASSSGTSGWRPEQFF. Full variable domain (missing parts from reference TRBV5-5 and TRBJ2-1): DAGVTQSPTHLIKTRGQQVTLRCSPISGHKSVSWYQQVLGQGPQFIFQYYEKEERGRGNFPDRFSARQFPNYSSELNVNALLLGDSALYLCASSSGTSGWRPEQFFGPGTRLTVL.

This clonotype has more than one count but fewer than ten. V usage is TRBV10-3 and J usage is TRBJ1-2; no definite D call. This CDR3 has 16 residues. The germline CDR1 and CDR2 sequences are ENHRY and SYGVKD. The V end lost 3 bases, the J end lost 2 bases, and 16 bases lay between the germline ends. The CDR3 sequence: CAISDPPVSGNYGYTF. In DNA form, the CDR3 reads TGTGCCATCAGTGACCCACCTGTGTCGGGAAACTATGGCTACACCTTC.

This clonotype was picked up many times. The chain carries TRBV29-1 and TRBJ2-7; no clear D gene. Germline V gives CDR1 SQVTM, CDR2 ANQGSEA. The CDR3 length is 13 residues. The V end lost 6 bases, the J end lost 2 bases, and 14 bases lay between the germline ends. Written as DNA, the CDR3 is TGCAGCGTCCTAAGCAGCCAAGCCTACGAGCAGTACTTC. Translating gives CSVLSSQAYEQYF.